This passage covers 26 T cell receptor beta chains from one sample sequenced in a study of glioma-infiltrating T cells. Amplification of TCR alpha and beta CDR3 regions from RNA used iRepertoire nested multiplex PCR. TCRdb used MiXCR to reprocess the multiplex PCR reads, holding one entry per CDR3 protein. The sample contains roughly 20,000 distinct CDR3 sequences, around 25% of which appear only once. The sequencing input was glioma tissue, nonneoplastic brain tissue, or PBMCs (not recorded which). These receptors originate from a human donor with low-grade glioma or glioblastoma, undergoing nonglioma brain surgery, or in good health (not recorded which).

In its sample, this clonotype was seen many times. This chain connects TRBV11-3 to TRBJ2-3; D possibly corresponds to TRBD2 (7 bases). In germline, CDR1 is SGHNT, CDR2 YENEEA. The ends were cut back, 5 bases at V and 1 base at J, with 13 bases in the middle. CDR3 length: 15 residues. The CDR3 coding sequence is TGTGCCAGCAGCCCTCTAGGGGGGGGCACAGATACGCAGTATTTT. Residues: CASSPLGGGTDTQYF.

Regarding this clonotype: This may come from a read error, since a much larger clone is one base off. This chain uses TRBV7-3 with TRBJ2-3, with D tentatively TRBD2 (6 bases). Per the germline V gene, CDR1 is SGHTA and CDR2 is FQGTGA. The CDR3 runs 13 residues. Deletions cut 1 base from V and 7 bases from J, with 9 bases between. CDR3 amino acids: CASSLSGGYTQYF. The CDR3 DNA follows: TGTGCCAGCAGCTTAAGCGGAGGGTATACGCAGTATTTT.

This clonotype was counted a single time. The chain combines TRBV27 with TRBJ1-1, with 7 bases that match TRBD1. Trimming cost V 4 bases and J 0 bases; bases outside gene matches: 8. Germline V gene data show CDR1 as MNHEY and CDR2 as SMNVEV (reference sequence). The CDR3 extends over 16 amino acids. The CDR3 coding sequence is TGTGCCAGCAGTTACAGGGGACAGCCCGTGAACACTGAAGCTTTCTTT. Protein sequence: CASSYRGQPVNTEAFF.

J is TRBJ2-7 and V is TRBV2; the D gene is possibly TRBD1 (7 bases). In germline, CDR1 is SNHLY, CDR2 FYNNEI. This CDR3 region has 13 residues. V was clipped by 6 bases and J by 5 bases, with 14 bases between them. As DNA, the CDR3 is TGTGCCAGCAGATTCAGGGGGAGGCACGAGCAGTACTTC. Encoded protein: CASRFRGRHEQYF.

The rearrangement uses TRBV20-1 and TRBJ1-4; D not resolved. Germline CDR1 is DFQATT and CDR2 is SNEGSKA (reference sequence). This CDR3 comprises 13 residues. Trimming left V 6 bases short and J 4 bases short, with 12 bases between. DNA of the CDR3: TGCAGTGCCCCGACATGGAGTAATGAAAAACTGTTTTTT. Translation: CSAPTWSNEKLFF.

This clonotype showed up many times. This rearrangement joins TRBV19 to TRBJ1-5; D not resolved. The CDR3 totals 13 residues. CDR1 LNHDA and CDR2 SQIVND come from the germline V gene (reference sequence). Trimming pared 2 bases from V and 5 bases from J, leaving 7 bases between. CDR3 bases: TGTGCCAGTAGTATACAGTCTTATCAGCCCCAGCATTTT. It is translated as CASSIQSYQPQHF.

At least ten counts were recorded for this clonotype. The chain is built from TRBV6-1 and TRBJ2-2, with D maybe TRBD1 (5 bases). Germline assignment: CDR1 MNHNS and CDR2 SASEGT. The CDR3 is made up of 15 amino acids. V shed 5 bases and J shed 0 bases, with 10 bases lying between them. The CDR3 DNA follows: TGTGCCAGCAGTTTACAGGACGCGAACACCGGGGAGCTGTTTTTT. Its translation is CASSLQDANTGELFF.

This clonotype was counted at least ten times. The chain couples TRBV7-6 to TRBJ2-3; maybe TRBD1 (5 bases). Germline V lookup: CDR1 SGHVS, CDR2 FNYEAQ. The V and J ends lost 5 bases and 2 bases respectively, with 14 bases between them. The length of the CDR3 is 15 residues. In DNA form, the CDR3 reads TGTGCCAGCAGCCCCGCAGGGAAGCACACAGATACGCAGTATTTT. Residues: CASSPAGKHTDTQYF.

This clonotype was counted many times. This chain connects TRBV18 to TRBJ2-7; the match to TRBD1 covers 10 bases. The CDR3 length is 14 residues. V dropped 5 bases and J dropped 2; count of bases not matched to a gene: 3. Per germline, CDR1 KGHSH and CDR2 LQKENI. The CDR3 sequence: CASSSGTGAYEQYF. DNA for the CDR3: TGTGCCAGCTCATCCGGGACAGGGGCCTACGAGCAGTACTTC.

At least ten counts were recorded for this clonotype. The CDR3 DNA reads as TGTGCCAGCTTAAATGAGCAGTTCTTC. This gives the protein CASLNEQFF. The chain couples TRBV18 to TRBJ2-1; D ambiguous. The CDR3 runs 9 residues. Germline V gene lookup returns CDR1 KGHSH and CDR2 LQKENI. V was shortened by 7 bases and J by 7 bases, with 2 bases between the two germline ends.

The chain has TRBV7-9 and TRBJ1-1; perhaps TRBD1 as D (6 bases). Deletions cut 1 base from V and 10 bases from J, with 16 bases between. CDR1 SEHNR and CDR2 FQNEAQ come from the germline V gene (reference sequence). This CDR3 region has 14 residues. CDR3 loop: CASSLVPQGKAAFF. The CDR3 DNA reads TGTGCCAGCAGCTTAGTGCCTCAGGGGAAGGCAGCTTTCTTT.

This clonotype was recorded at least ten times. The chain uses TRBV4-3 and TRBJ1-2, with TRBD1 as a possible D gene (5 bases). This CDR3 has 15 residues. Trimming cost V 5 bases and J 7 bases, with 20 bases left between them. Germline values: CDR1 LGHNA, CDR2 YSLEER. The CDR3 nucleotides are TGCGCCAGCAGCTATACTGATCTCGAAGGGGTTGGCTACACCTTC. The encoded protein is CASSYTDLEGVGYTF.

As concerns this clonotype: This sequence may be a read error, since a much larger clone differs from it by one base. This rearrangement joins TRBV6-2 or TRBV6-3 to TRBJ2-7; D is perhaps TRBD1 or TRBD2 (5 bases each). The CDR3 consists of 13 residues. Trimming shortened V by 8 bases and J by 0 bases, and 11 bases separated the two germline ends. Germline V gives CDR1 MNHEY, CDR2 SVGEGT. The CDR3 DNA reads as TGTGCCAGCTCCGGGACGAACTCCTACGAGCAGTACTTC. It yields the protein CASSGTNSYEQYF.

By share, this clonotype counts as medium-sized (0.01 to 0.1%). The CDR3 loop reads CASSLKNTEAFF. Written as DNA, the CDR3 is TGTGCCAGCAGCTTAAAGAACACTGAAGCTTTCTTT. V usage is TRBV7-9 and J usage is TRBJ1-1; D is unresolved. V shed 2 bases and J shed 1 base, with 2 bases lying between them. The CDR3 has 12 amino acids. Germline loops: CDR1 SEHNR, CDR2 FQNEAQ (reference sequence). Full variable domain (remainder filled in from reference TRBV7-9 and TRBJ1-1): DTGVSQNPRHKITKRGQNVTFRCDPISEHNRLYWYRQTLGQGPEFLTYFQNEAQLEKSRLLSDRFSAERPKGSFSTLEIQRTEQGDSAMYLCASSLKNTEAFFGQGTRLTVV.

There are a few counts of this clonotype. This chain joins TRBV12-3 or TRBV12-4 and TRBJ1-2; tentatively, D is TRBD1 (6 bases). CDR3 length: 14 residues. V lost 6 bases and J 3 bases, leaving 14 bases between the germline ends. The CDR3 spells CASRTGTTYYGYTF. DNA of the CDR3: TGTGCCAGCAGGACCGGGACAACCTACTATGGCTACACCTTC.

Comments on this clonotype: One end of the junction varies from germline; a read error may be responsible. V gene TRBV5-1 combines with J gene TRBJ2-3; a possible D gene is TRBD2 (5 bases). Per germline, CDR1 SGHRS and CDR2 YFSETQ. The CDR3 consists of 13 residues. CDR3 region: CTSRTPETDTQYF. In DNA form, the CDR3 reads TGCACCAGCCGGACTCCGGAGACAGATACGCAGTATTTT.

This clonotype has only a few counts. The V gene is TRBV19, the J gene TRBJ1-2; a possible D gene is TRBD1 (5 bases). V gave up 5 bases and J gave up 7 bases, with 17 bases separating them. The CDR3 sequence is 14 residues long. Per germline, CDR1 LNHDA and CDR2 SQIVND (reference sequence). The CDR3: CASSLQGASPGYTF. The CDR3 DNA follows: TGTGCCAGTAGTTTGCAGGGAGCGTCCCCTGGCTACACCTTC.

This clonotype has a count of ten or more. The chain combines TRBV6-1 with TRBJ2-3; 13 bases match TRBD2. Trimming cost V 6 bases and J 6 bases; bases outside gene matches: 12. The CDR3 runs 17 residues. CDR1 MNHNS and CDR2 SASEGT come from the germline V gene. CDR3 residues: CASSRGTSGDSWDTQYF. In DNA, the CDR3 is TGTGCCAGCAGCAGGGGGACTAGCGGGGACTCTTGGGATACGCAGTATTTT.

This rearrangement joins TRBV11-3 to TRBJ2-7; 9 bases align to TRBD1. Per the germline V gene, CDR1 is SGHNT and CDR2 is YENEEA. This CDR3 spans 14 amino acids. After removal of 4 bases from V and 3 bases from J, the junction contained 4 bases not matched to a gene. The DNA of the CDR3 is TGTGCCAGCAGCTCGGGGACAGGGAACTACGAGCAGTACTTC. It translates to CASSSGTGNYEQYF.

Worth noting for this clonotype: A read error is possible here, since a much larger clone lies one base away. The chain carries TRBV20-1 and TRBJ2-1, with 8 bases matching TRBD1. V dropped 6 bases and J dropped 9; count of bases not matched to a gene: 10. This CDR3 comprises 13 residues. CDR1 is DFQATT, CDR2 SNEGSKA, per germline (reference sequence). The CDR3 sequence: CSAGRTGRSEQFF. The CDR3 DNA follows: TGCAGTGCCGGGCGGACAGGGCGGAGTGAGCAGTTCTTC.

The chain couples TRBV7-9 to TRBJ2-3; tentatively, D is TRBD1 or TRBD2 (5 bases each). The length of the CDR3 is 18 residues. Germline assignment: CDR1 SEHNR and CDR2 FQNEAQ (reference sequence). V was cut by 1 base and J by 4 bases, with 21 bases left in between. The DNA of the CDR3 is TGTGCCAGCAGCTTAGTAGAGGGACGCGGGTGGGACGCAGATACGCAGTATTTT. Amino acid sequence: CASSLVEGRGWDADTQYF.

This clonotype was seen only a few times. The chain links TRBV6-1 to TRBJ2-7, with 7 bases matching TRBD1. This CDR3 has 11 amino acids. Unmatched junction bases numbered 2, after V lost 5 bases and J lost 7 bases. CDR1 and CDR2 (germline): MNHNS, SASEGT. In nucleotides, the CDR3 is TGTGCCAGCAGTTTGGGACAGGAGCAGTACTTC. Amino acid sequence: CASSLGQEQYF.

This clonotype is labeled medium-sized. DNA of the CDR3: TGTGCCAGCGGTCGAGACTTCCAAGAGACCCAGTACTTC. Protein sequence: CASGRDFQETQYF. This chain connects TRBV6-2 or TRBV6-3 to TRBJ2-5; D gene unclear. The germline V and J ends were trimmed by 8 bases and 1 base, with 11 bases remaining between them. The CDR3 loop spans 13 amino acids. Germline CDR1 reads MNHEY; CDR2 reads SVGEGT.

By proportion, this clonotype is medium-sized. The genes are TRBV27 and TRBJ2-2, with no clear D. Trimming pared 6 bases from V and 4 bases from J, leaving 9 bases between. In germline, CDR1 is MNHEY, CDR2 SMNVEV (reference sequence). CDR3 length equals 13 residues. The CDR3 DNA follows: TGTGCCAGCAGCCAAATGATCACCGGGGAGCTGTTTTTT. This codes for CASSQMITGELFF.

This clonotype was picked up many times. The J gene is TRBJ2-3, the V gene TRBV28; D unclear. CDR1 is MDHEN, CDR2 SYDVKM, per germline. The CDR3 contains 13 residues. V dropped 3 bases and J dropped 3 bases, with 7 bases sitting between them. CDR3 nucleotides: TGTGCCAGCAGTTTTATAGGGACAGATACGCAGTATTTT. This codes for CASSFIGTDTQYF.

This clonotype was detected only a few times. The chain carries TRBV7-3 and TRBJ2-3, with D perhaps matching TRBD1 (5 bases). V lost 2 bases, J lost 0 bases, and 9 bases lay in between. Germline lookup yields CDR1 SGHTA and CDR2 FQGTGA. The CDR3 consists of 15 residues. The CDR3 spells CASSLRDSSTDTQYF. CDR3 DNA sequence: TGTGCCAGCAGCTTACGCGACAGTAGCACAGATACGCAGTATTTT. The complete variable domain, with remaining parts taken from reference TRBV7-3 and TRBJ2-3, reads GAGVSQTPSNKVTEKGKYVELRCDPISGHTALYWYRQSLGQGPEFLIYFQGTGAADDSGLPNDRFFAVRPEGSVSTLKIQRTERGDSAVYLCASSLRDSSTDTQYFGPGTRLTVL.